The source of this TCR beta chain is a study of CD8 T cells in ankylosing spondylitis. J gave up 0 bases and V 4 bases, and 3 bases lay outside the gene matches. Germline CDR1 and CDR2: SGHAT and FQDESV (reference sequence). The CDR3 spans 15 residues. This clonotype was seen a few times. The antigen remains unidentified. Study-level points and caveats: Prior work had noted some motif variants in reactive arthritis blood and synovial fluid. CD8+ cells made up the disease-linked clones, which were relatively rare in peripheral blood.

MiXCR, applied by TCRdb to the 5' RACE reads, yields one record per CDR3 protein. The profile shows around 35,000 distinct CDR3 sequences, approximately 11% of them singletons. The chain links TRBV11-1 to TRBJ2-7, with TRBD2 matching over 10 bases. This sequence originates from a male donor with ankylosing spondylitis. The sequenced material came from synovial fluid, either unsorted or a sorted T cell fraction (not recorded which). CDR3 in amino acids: CASSSRTSGSYEQYF. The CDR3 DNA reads TGTGCCAGCAGCTCGAGGACTAGCGGCTCCTACGAGCAGTACTTC. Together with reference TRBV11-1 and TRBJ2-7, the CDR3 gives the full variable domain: EAEVAQSPRYKITEKSQAVAFWCDPISGHATLYWYRQILGQGPELLVQFQDESVVDDSQLPKDRFSAERLKGVDSTLKIQPAELGDSAMYLCASSSRTSGSYEQYFGPGTRLTVT.